This TCR beta chain is drawn from a study of T-cell reconstitution after alpha-beta-depleted transplantation in children. Unique molecular identifiers tagged the TCRbeta library. TCRdb reprocessed the PCR reads with MiXCR, giving one entry per CDR3 protein. The profile shows approximately 420,000 distinct CDR3 sequences, about a tenth of them singletons. This CDR3 has 14 residues. Germline CDR1 and CDR2: LNHDA and SQIVND (reference sequence). Trimming removed 10 bases from V and 6 bases from J; junction bases left unmatched: 14. This clonotype was picked up a small number of times. The chain has TRBV19 and TRBJ1-2, with 7 bases fitting TRBD1. The specimen comprised PBMCs from the stem cell graft donor, sampled from the stem cell graft. This TCR was recovered from a human donor who donated a stem cell graft to a child with acute myeloid leukemia. This CDR3 is CATTRVGTENGYTF. CDR3 DNA: TGTGCCACTACTAGGGTCGGGACAGAGAATGGCTACACCTTC.